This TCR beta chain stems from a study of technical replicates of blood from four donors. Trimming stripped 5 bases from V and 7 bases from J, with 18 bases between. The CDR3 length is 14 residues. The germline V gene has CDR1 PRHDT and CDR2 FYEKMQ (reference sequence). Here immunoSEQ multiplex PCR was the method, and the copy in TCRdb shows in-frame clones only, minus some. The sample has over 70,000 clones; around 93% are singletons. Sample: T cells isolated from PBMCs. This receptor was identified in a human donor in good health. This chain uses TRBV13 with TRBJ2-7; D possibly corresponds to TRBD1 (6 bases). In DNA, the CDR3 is TGTGCCAGCAGCCCGACCAGGGGCAGCAAAGAGCAGTACTTC. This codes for CASSPTRGSKEQYF.